Following are 10 T cell receptor beta chains from one sample sequenced in a study of cytomegalovirus exposure and HLA in healthy donors. The PCR ran on 60 Vbeta and 13 Jbeta primers. Libraries were prepared by immunoSEQ multiplex PCR; TCRdb keeps only in-frame clonotypes and omits some of them. The sample holds around 100,000 clones; roughly 83% are singletons and the top ten take approximately 3.1%. The sequenced sample consisted of PBMCs. These receptors originate from a woman between 18 and 30 years old in good health and CMV-seropositive.

A remark on this clone: One junction end does not reproduce the germline sequence, and a read error may be involved. CDR3 DNA sequence: TGTGCTAGCAGCTTAGGCCCGACAGTGAACACTGAAGCTTTCTTT. Its protein is CASSLGPTVNTEAFF. The chain combines TRBV7-7 with TRBJ1-1, with D possibly being TRBD1 (5 bases). Germline values: CDR1 SSHAT, CDR2 FNYEAQ (reference sequence). CDR3 length: 15 residues.

The gene calls are TRBV13 and TRBJ2-7; unclear D gene. From germline, CDR1 is PRHDT and CDR2 FYEKMQ (reference sequence). The CDR3 has 12 residues. Trimming removed 2 bases at V and 4 bases at J, with 6 bases between. The chain's CDR3 is CASSLPGYEQYF. The CDR3 coding sequence is TGTGCCAGCAGCTTACCCGGGTACGAGCAGTACTTC.

This sequence joins TRBV19 and TRBJ1-3, with TRBD1 identical over 8 bases. This CDR3 comprises 15 residues. V dropped 5 bases and J dropped 0; count of bases not matched to a gene: 3. Germline V lookup: CDR1 LNHDA, CDR2 SQIVND (reference sequence). In DNA form, the CDR3 reads TGTGCCAGTAGTGGGGACAGGAGCTCTGGAAACACCATATATTTT. Translating gives CASSGDRSSGNTIYF.

The chain uses TRBV6-1 and TRBJ2-3, with 11 nucleotides matching TRBD2. The germline CDR1 and CDR2 sequences are MNHNS and SASEGT. The CDR3 loop spans 14 amino acids. Germline trimming cut 7 bases from V and 12 bases from J; bases unmatched to any gene: 12. CDR3 bases: TGTGCCAGCAAATTTACCGGGACTAGCGGAACCCAGTATTTT. As protein: CASKFTGTSGTQYF.

This chain connects TRBV2 to TRBJ1-2, with D possibly being TRBD1 (5 bases). Trimming stripped 7 bases from V and 3 bases from J, with 12 bases between. CDR1 and CDR2 (germline): SNHLY, FYNNEI. The CDR3 contains 13 residues. Here the CDR3 reads CASIPGGDYGYTF. In DNA, the CDR3 is TGTGCCAGCATTCCGGGGGGTGACTATGGCTACACCTTC.

There are a few counts of this clone. V gene TRBV7-3 combines with J gene TRBJ2-5, with TRBD1 matching 9 bases. CDR3 size: 13 residues. The germline gives CDR1 SGHTA, CDR2 FQGTGA. V shed 6 bases, J shed 3 bases, and the junction held 2 bases outside the gene matches. The CDR3 spells CASRRTGEETQYF. As DNA, the CDR3 is TGTGCCAGCAGAAGGACAGGGGAAGAGACCCAGTACTTC.

This clone was seen just once. This rearrangement joins TRBV6-1 to TRBJ2-7; D not certain. V was cut by 2 bases and J by 0 bases, with 8 bases left in between. The CDR3 covers 14 residues. Germline V gene sequence: CDR1 MNHNS, CDR2 SASEGT. Written as DNA, the CDR3 is TGTGCCAGCAGTGAACACCCTAGCTCCTACGAGCAGTACTTC. Amino acid sequence: CASSEHPSSYEQYF.

This chain's CDR3 is CASRYPGTSGWGSYEQYF. CDR3 DNA: TGTGCCAGCAGGTACCCCGGGACTAGCGGGTGGGGTTCCTACGAGCAGTACTTC. The chain carries TRBV2 and TRBJ2-7; TRBD2 matches at 12 bases. The CDR3 length is 18 residues. Per germline, CDR1 SNHLY and CDR2 FYNNEI. Trimming removed 6 bases from V and 1 base from J; junction bases left unmatched: 13.

The rearrangement joins TRBV29-1 to TRBJ2-1; TRBD2 matches at 8 bases. This CDR3 contains 16 residues. The junction had 11 bases not matched to a gene; V was cut back by 5 bases and J by 2 bases. Germline V gene lookup returns CDR1 SQVTM and CDR2 ANQGSEA. CDR3 loop: CSVTLFGRAPYNEQFF. CDR3 sequence (DNA): TGCAGCGTTACCCTTTTCGGGAGGGCCCCCTACAATGAGCAGTTCTTC.

The chain carries TRBV19 and TRBJ1-1; 10 bases are a match to TRBD1. The CDR3 totals 14 residues. Germline loops: CDR1 LNHDA, CDR2 SQIVND (reference sequence). V dropped 4 bases and J dropped 5; count of bases not matched to a gene: 4. CDR3: CASSTGQGITEAFF. CDR3 coding DNA: TGTGCCAGTAGTACGGGACAGGGGATTACTGAAGCTTTCTTT.